Below, 9 T cell receptor beta chains from the same sample are listed, as sequenced in a study of CD8 T cells in ankylosing spondylitis. TCRdb used MiXCR to reprocess the 5' RACE reads, holding one entry per CDR3 protein. This sample has about 340,000 distinct CDR3 sequences, with about 14% found just once. The sequencing sample was made of blood, either unsorted or a sorted T cell fraction (not recorded which). The receptor source for this set is a male donor with ankylosing spondylitis or in good health (not recorded which).

This clonotype came up many times. The genes are TRBV5-6 and TRBJ1-2, with 9 bases lining up with TRBD1. The germline gives CDR1 SGHDT, CDR2 YYEEEE. The CDR3 covers 14 residues. The J segment lost 3 bases and the V segment lost 2 bases, leaving 2 bases of the junction unmatched. The CDR3 reads CASSFGDRDYGYTF. Written as DNA, the CDR3 is TGTGCCAGCAGCTTTGGGGACAGGGACTATGGCTACACCTTC.

This clonotype has more than one count but fewer than ten. The genes are TRBV2 and TRBJ2-1, with a tentative D call TRBD2 (5 bases). Deletions cut 7 bases from V and 7 bases from J, with 11 bases between. Germline assignment: CDR1 SNHLY and CDR2 FYNNEI. The CDR3 is 12 residues long. As DNA, the CDR3 is TGTGCCAGCATGCCGAGGGCTAATGAGCAGTTCTTC. The encoded protein is CASMPRANEQFF.

This clonotype was seen a few times. The rearrangement joins TRBV20-1 to TRBJ1-2; 7 bases line up with TRBD1. The CDR3 covers 13 residues. V lost 1 base, J lost 8 bases, and 7 bases stayed unmatched. Germline V CDR1 and CDR2: DFQATT, SNEGSKA (reference sequence). Written as DNA, the CDR3 is TGCAGTGCTAGAGTTGAGGGGGCTCGGGGCTACACCTTC. Translation gives CSARVEGARGYTF.

This clonotype was detected only a few times. The CDR3 coding sequence is TGTGCCATCAGCGAAGGACAGGAGTACTATGGCTACACCTTC. Translated: CAISEGQEYYGYTF. V and J are TRBV10-3 and TRBJ1-2; 7 bases line up with TRBD1. This CDR3 spans 14 amino acids. Looked up from germline, CDR1 is ENHRY and CDR2 is SYGVKD. V was pared by 6 bases and J by 3 bases, with 7 bases of the junction left unmatched.

This clonotype appeared a few times. The chain employs TRBV24-1 and TRBJ2-5; D not resolved. This CDR3 is built from 15 residues. In germline, CDR1 is KGHDR, CDR2 SFDVKD. Trimming removed 2 bases at V and 1 base at J, with 10 bases between. The CDR3 region has the DNA TGTGCCACCAGTGATTCGAAGGAGATCCAAGAGACCCAGTACTTC. Its translation is CATSDSKEIQETQYF.

This clonotype showed up many times. V and J are TRBV27 and TRBJ1-5; D is unclear. V was pared by 2 bases and J by 0 bases, with 14 bases between. Per germline, CDR1 MNHEY and CDR2 SMNVEV (reference sequence). The CDR3 is 17 amino acids. CDR3 DNA: TGTGCCAGCAGTTTACGAGGGCGGACTAATAGCAATCAGCCCCAGCATTTT. It yields the protein CASSLRGRTNSNQPQHF.

A few counts support this clonotype. V gene TRBV5-1 combines with J gene TRBJ2-2, with unresolved D. Germline V gives CDR1 SGHRS, CDR2 YFSETQ. This CDR3 is built from 14 residues. V dropped 5 bases and J dropped 8 bases, with 16 bases sitting between them. The CDR3 region is CASSQTRKKGELFF. CDR3 coding DNA: TGCGCCAGCAGTCAGACAAGGAAGAAGGGGGAGCTGTTTTTT.

This clonotype was seen only a few times. The chain employs TRBV29-1 and TRBJ1-1; D not resolved. The V end lost 5 bases, the J end lost 2 bases, and 3 bases lay between the germline ends. The CDR3 has 10 residues. From germline, CDR1 is SQVTM and CDR2 ANQGSEA. The CDR3 bases are TGCAGCGTTAAAAACACTGAAGCTTTCTTT. This gives the protein CSVKNTEAFF.

The chain carries TRBV10-3 and TRBJ2-3; a possible D gene is TRBD1 (5 bases). The CDR3 totals 17 residues. Trimming left V 5 bases short and J 0 bases short, with 18 bases between. Germline V gene sequence: CDR1 ENHRY, CDR2 SYGVKD. CDR3 sequence: CAISRRFGHLSTDTQYF. For the CDR3, the DNA is TGTGCCATCAGTCGACGGTTCGGACACCTTAGCACAGATACGCAGTATTTT.